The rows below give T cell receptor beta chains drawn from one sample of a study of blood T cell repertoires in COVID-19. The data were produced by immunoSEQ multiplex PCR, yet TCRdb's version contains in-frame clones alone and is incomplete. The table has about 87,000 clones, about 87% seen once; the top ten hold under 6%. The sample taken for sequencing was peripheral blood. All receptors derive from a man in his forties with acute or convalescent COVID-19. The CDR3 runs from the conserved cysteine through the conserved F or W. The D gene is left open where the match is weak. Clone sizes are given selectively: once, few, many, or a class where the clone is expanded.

CDR3aa: CAWSVGGFEQFF
CDR3nt: TGTGCCTGGAGTGTAGGGGGCTTTGAGCAGTTCTTC
abundance: NA
v_gene: TRBV30
d_gene: TRBD1
j_gene: TRBJ2-1

CDR3aa: CASSANRDTEAFF
CDR3nt: TGTGCCAGCAGTGCTAATCGGGACACTGAAGCTTTCTTT
abundance: NA
v_gene: TRBV6-6
d_gene: NA
j_gene: TRBJ1-1

CDR3aa: CASQTDLNTEAFF
CDR3nt: TGTGCCAGCCAGACGGACTTGAACACTGAAGCTTTCTTT
abundance: NA
v_gene: TRBV18
d_gene: NA
j_gene: TRBJ1-1

CDR3aa: CASSPQGLNYGYTF
CDR3nt: TGTGCCAGTAGCCCTCAGGGGCTTAACTATGGCTACACCTTC
abundance: NA
v_gene: TRBV19
d_gene: NA
j_gene: TRBJ1-2

CDR3aa: CARSSTGYSNQPQHF
CDR3nt: TGTGCCAGAAGCTCGACAGGATATAGCAATCAGCCCCAGCATTTT
abundance: NA
v_gene: TRBV5-3
d_gene: NA
j_gene: TRBJ1-5

CDR3aa: CASSLVAGFYNEQFF
CDR3nt: TGCGCCAGCAGCTTGGTGGCGGGGTTTTACAATGAGCAGTTCTTC
abundance: once
v_gene: TRBV5-1
d_gene: NA
j_gene: TRBJ2-1

CDR3aa: CASSLARGTNTGELFF
CDR3nt: TGTGCCAGCAGCTTAGCGCGGGGGACGAACACCGGGGAGCTGTTTTTT
abundance: NA
v_gene: TRBV11-1
d_gene: TRBD2
j_gene: TRBJ2-2

CDR3aa: CASSPGTDETPNTEAFF
CDR3nt: TGTGCCAGCAGCCCGGGGACAGACGAAACCCCGAACACTGAAGCTTTCTTT
abundance: NA
v_gene: TRBV7-9
d_gene: TRBD1
j_gene: TRBJ1-1

CDR3aa: CASSYSMTSGNGDEQFF
CDR3nt: TGTGCCAGCAGTTACTCCATGACTAGCGGGAACGGGGATGAGCAGTTCTTC
abundance: NA
v_gene: TRBV6-2/TRBV6-3
d_gene: TRBD2
j_gene: TRBJ2-1

CDR3aa: CASTANTGELFF
CDR3nt: TGCGCCAGCACCGCGAACACCGGGGAGCTGTTTTTT
abundance: NA
v_gene: TRBV5-1
d_gene: NA
j_gene: TRBJ2-2

CDR3aa: CASWSGTYEQYF
CDR3nt: TGTGCCAGCTGGAGCGGAACCTACGAGCAGTACTTC
abundance: NA
v_gene: TRBV6-6
d_gene: NA
j_gene: TRBJ2-7

CDR3aa: CASSSGTPPYEQYF
CDR3nt: TGTGCCAGCAGCTCCGGGACACCTCCCTACGAGCAGTACTTC
abundance: NA
v_gene: TRBV7-2
d_gene: NA
j_gene: TRBJ2-7

CDR3aa: CASSTSYRSQETQYF
CDR3nt: TGTGCCAGCAGTACGTCATACAGGAGCCAAGAGACCCAGTACTTC
abundance: NA
v_gene: TRBV27
d_gene: NA
j_gene: TRBJ2-5

CDR3aa: CASSPQDRARETQYF
CDR3nt: TGTGCCAGCAGCCCCCAGGACAGGGCTCGAGAGACCCAGTACTTC
abundance: NA
v_gene: TRBV7-2
d_gene: TRBD1
j_gene: TRBJ2-5

CDR3aa: CASSYRAGALYNEQFF
CDR3nt: TGTGCCAGCAGTTACCGAGCGGGGGCCCTTTACAATGAGCAGTTCTTC
abundance: NA
v_gene: TRBV6-5
d_gene: TRBD2
j_gene: TRBJ2-1

CDR3aa: CASSLVGPGQTEAFF
CDR3nt: TGTGCCAGCAGCTTAGTTGGGCCGGGACAGACTGAAGCTTTCTTT
abundance: NA
v_gene: TRBV7-8
d_gene: TRBD1
j_gene: TRBJ1-1

CDR3aa: CASRYRGPEQFF
CDR3nt: TGTGCCAGCAGATACAGGGGGCCTGAGCAGTTCTTC
abundance: NA
v_gene: TRBV7-9
d_gene: TRBD1
j_gene: TRBJ2-1

CDR3aa: CAISERLSTDTQYF
CDR3nt: TGTGCCATCAGTGAGCGACTGAGCACAGATACGCAGTATTTT
abundance: NA
v_gene: TRBV10-3
d_gene: NA
j_gene: TRBJ2-3

CDR3aa: CASSLDRYEQYF
CDR3nt: TGTGCCAGCAGTCTGGACAGGTACGAGCAGTACTTC
abundance: NA
v_gene: TRBV3-1/TRBV3-2
d_gene: TRBD1
j_gene: TRBJ2-7

CDR3aa: CASSLTGSYGYTF
CDR3nt: TGTGCCAGCAGCTTGACAGGGTCCTATGGCTACACCTTC
abundance: NA
v_gene: TRBV11-2
d_gene: TRBD1
j_gene: TRBJ1-2

CDR3aa: CASSPRGGTGEKLFF
CDR3nt: TGTGCCAGTAGTCCCCGGGGAGGGACGGGTGAAAAACTGTTTTTT
abundance: NA
v_gene: TRBV19
d_gene: NA
j_gene: TRBJ1-4

CDR3aa: CAWSVLRGSSYNSPLHF
CDR3nt: TGTGCCTGGAGTGTACTCAGGGGAAGCTCCTATAATTCACCCCTCCACTTT
abundance: NA
v_gene: TRBV30
d_gene: NA
j_gene: TRBJ1-6

CDR3aa: CASSQEGGNTEEAFF
CDR3nt: TGTGCCAGCAGCCAAGAAGGGGGCAACACTGAAGAAGCTTTCTTT
abundance: few
v_gene: TRBV3-1/TRBV3-2
d_gene: TRBD1
j_gene: TRBJ1-1

CDR3aa: CASKEGNQPQHF
CDR3nt: TGTGCCAGCAAAGAGGGCAATCAGCCCCAGCATTTT
abundance: NA
v_gene: TRBV2
d_gene: NA
j_gene: TRBJ1-5

CDR3aa: CASSEARGRAEKLFF
CDR3nt: TGTGCCAGCAGTGAAGCTCGGGGTAGGGCTGAAAAACTGTTTTTT
abundance: NA
v_gene: TRBV6-1
d_gene: NA
j_gene: TRBJ1-4

CDR3aa: CASSPRRSSGNTIYF
CDR3nt: TGTGCCAGCAGCCCCCGGAGGAGCTCTGGAAACACCATATATTTT
abundance: NA
v_gene: TRBV9
d_gene: NA
j_gene: TRBJ1-3

CDR3aa: CASSSALGAAYEQYF
CDR3nt: TGTGCCAGCAGCTCAGCCCTGGGGGCCGCCTACGAGCAGTACTTC
abundance: once
v_gene: TRBV9
d_gene: NA
j_gene: TRBJ2-7

CDR3aa: CASSRQETQYF
CDR3nt: TGTGCCAGCAGTCGCCAAGAGACCCAGTACTTC
abundance: NA
v_gene: TRBV12-3/TRBV12-4
d_gene: NA
j_gene: TRBJ2-5

CDR3aa: CSVWTSGGFYNEQFF
CDR3nt: TGCAGCGTGTGGACTAGCGGGGGATTCTACAATGAGCAGTTCTTC
abundance: NA
v_gene: TRBV29-1
d_gene: TRBD2
j_gene: TRBJ2-1

CDR3aa: CASRTSGYEQYF
CDR3nt: TGTGCCAGCAGGACTAGCGGCTACGAGCAGTACTTC
abundance: NA
v_gene: TRBV21-1
d_gene: NA
j_gene: TRBJ2-7

CDR3aa: CASSFQGGGNTEAFF
CDR3nt: TGTGCCAGCAGCTTCCAGGGAGGAGGGAACACTGAAGCTTTCTTT
abundance: NA
v_gene: TRBV7-3
d_gene: NA
j_gene: TRBJ1-1

CDR3aa: CASSTNGQRVVHEQYF
CDR3nt: TGTGCCAGCAGCACGAACGGTCAGCGGGTCGTCCACGAGCAGTACTTC
abundance: NA
v_gene: TRBV5-4
d_gene: NA
j_gene: TRBJ2-7

CDR3aa: CASSPGYGSDTQYF
CDR3nt: TGTGCCAGCAGCCCAGGGTATGGCTCCGATACGCAGTATTTT
abundance: NA
v_gene: TRBV11-2
d_gene: NA
j_gene: TRBJ2-3

CDR3aa: CASSLVQRGAADTQYF
CDR3nt: TGTGCCAGCAGCTTAGTACAGCGGGGGGCGGCAGATACGCAGTATTTT
abundance: NA
v_gene: TRBV7-9
d_gene: TRBD2
j_gene: TRBJ2-3

CDR3aa: CASSPGQGYLSGNTIYF
CDR3nt: TGTGCCAGCAGCCCAGGGCAGGGATATTTGTCTGGAAACACCATATATTTT
abundance: NA
v_gene: TRBV7-9
d_gene: NA
j_gene: TRBJ1-3

CDR3aa: CASTHFQQGYSQPQHF
CDR3nt: TGTGCCAGCACCCATTTTCAACAGGGGTACAGTCAGCCCCAGCATTTT
abundance: once
v_gene: TRBV6-6
d_gene: TRBD1
j_gene: TRBJ1-5

CDR3aa: CASSAQGGENEQFF
CDR3nt: TGTGCCAGCTCTGCACAGGGGGGGGAGAATGAGCAGTTCTTC
abundance: NA
v_gene: TRBV18
d_gene: NA
j_gene: TRBJ2-1

CDR3aa: CSASGTGITYEQYF
CDR3nt: TGCAGTGCTAGTGGGACAGGGATTACCTACGAGCAGTACTTC
abundance: NA
v_gene: TRBV20-1
d_gene: TRBD1
j_gene: TRBJ2-7

CDR3aa: CASSLGEGAGETQYF
CDR3nt: TGCGCCAGCAGCTTGGGTGAAGGGGCCGGCGAGACCCAGTACTTC
abundance: NA
v_gene: TRBV5-1
d_gene: NA
j_gene: TRBJ2-5

CDR3aa: CTVLGGSKADTQYF
CDR3nt: TGCACCGTACTCGGGGGGTCCAAGGCAGATACGCAGTATTTT
abundance: NA
v_gene: TRBV29-1
d_gene: TRBD2
j_gene: TRBJ2-3

CDR3aa: CASSLGTGSNNEQFF
CDR3nt: TGCGCCAGCAGCTTAGGGACAGGGTCAAACAATGAGCAGTTCTTC
abundance: NA
v_gene: TRBV5-1
d_gene: TRBD1
j_gene: TRBJ2-1